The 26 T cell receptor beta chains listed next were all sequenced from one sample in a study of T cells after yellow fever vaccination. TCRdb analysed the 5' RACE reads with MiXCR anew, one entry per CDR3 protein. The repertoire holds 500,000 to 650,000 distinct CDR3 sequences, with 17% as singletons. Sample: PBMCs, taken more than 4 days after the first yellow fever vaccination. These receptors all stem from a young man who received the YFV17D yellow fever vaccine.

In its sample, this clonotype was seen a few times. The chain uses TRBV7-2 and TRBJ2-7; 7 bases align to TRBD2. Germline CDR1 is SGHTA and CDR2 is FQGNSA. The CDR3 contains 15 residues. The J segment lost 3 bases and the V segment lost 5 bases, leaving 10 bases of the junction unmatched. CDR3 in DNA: TGTGCCAGCAGCGAAGACCGGGGGGACCTCTACGAGCAGTACTTC. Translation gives CASSEDRGDLYEQYF.

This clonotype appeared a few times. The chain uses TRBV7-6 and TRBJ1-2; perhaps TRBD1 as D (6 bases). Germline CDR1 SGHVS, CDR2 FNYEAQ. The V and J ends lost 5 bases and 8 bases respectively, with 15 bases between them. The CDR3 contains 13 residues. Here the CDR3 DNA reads TGTGCCAGCAGCCATACAGGGAGCGGGGGCTACACCTTC. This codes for CASSHTGSGGYTF.

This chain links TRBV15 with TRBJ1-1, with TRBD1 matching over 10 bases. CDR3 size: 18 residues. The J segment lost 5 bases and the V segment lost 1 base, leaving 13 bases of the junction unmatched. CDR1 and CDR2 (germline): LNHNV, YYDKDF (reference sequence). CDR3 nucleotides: TGTGCCACCAGCAGAGGCAGGACAGGGGGGTCCTTAGGTACTGAAGCTTTCTTT. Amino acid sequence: CATSRGRTGGSLGTEAFF.

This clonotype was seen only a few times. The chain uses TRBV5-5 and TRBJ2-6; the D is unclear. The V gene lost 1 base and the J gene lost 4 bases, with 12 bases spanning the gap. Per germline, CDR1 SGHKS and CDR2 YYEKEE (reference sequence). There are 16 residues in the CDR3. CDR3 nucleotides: TGTGCCAGCAGCTTGATATCCGGGTCAGGGGCCAACGTCCTGACTTTC. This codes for CASSLISGSGANVLTF.

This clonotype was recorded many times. The CDR3 reads CASSGSHSNQPQHF. In nucleotides, the CDR3 is TGCGCCAGCAGTGGTTCCCATAGCAATCAGCCCCAGCATTTT. The chain links TRBV10-2 to TRBJ1-5; D not resolved. The CDR3 contains 14 residues. V lost 4 bases and J lost 0, with 7 bases in between. Germline CDR1 reads WSHSY; CDR2 reads SAAADI.

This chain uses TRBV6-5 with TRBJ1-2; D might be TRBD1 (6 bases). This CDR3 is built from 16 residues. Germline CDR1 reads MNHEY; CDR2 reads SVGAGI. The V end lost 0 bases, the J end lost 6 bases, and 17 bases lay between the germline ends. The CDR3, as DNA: TGTGCCAGCAGTTACTCACCCACAGGGAGTCAGGATGGCTACACCTTC. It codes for CASSYSPTGSQDGYTF.

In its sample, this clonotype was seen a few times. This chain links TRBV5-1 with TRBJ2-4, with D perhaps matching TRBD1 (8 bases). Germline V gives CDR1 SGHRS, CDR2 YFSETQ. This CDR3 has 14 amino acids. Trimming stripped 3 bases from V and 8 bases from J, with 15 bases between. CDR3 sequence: CASSSDREGDIQYF. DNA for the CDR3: TGCGCCAGCAGCTCGGACAGGGAGGGGGACATTCAGTACTTC.

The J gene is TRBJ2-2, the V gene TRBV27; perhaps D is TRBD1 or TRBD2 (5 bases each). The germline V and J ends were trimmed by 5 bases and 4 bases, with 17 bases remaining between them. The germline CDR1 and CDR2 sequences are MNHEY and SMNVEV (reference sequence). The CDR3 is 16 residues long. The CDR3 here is CASSPTLGDGTGELFF. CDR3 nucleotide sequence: TGTGCCAGCAGTCCGACCCTCGGGGACGGCACCGGGGAGCTGTTTTTT.

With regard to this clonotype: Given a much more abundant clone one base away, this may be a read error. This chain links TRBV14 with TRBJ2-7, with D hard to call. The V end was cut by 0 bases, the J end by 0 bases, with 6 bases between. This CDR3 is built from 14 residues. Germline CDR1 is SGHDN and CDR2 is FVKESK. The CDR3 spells CASSQDPGSYEQYV. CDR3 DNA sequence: TGTGCCAGCAGCCAAGATCCGGGCTCCTACGAGCAGTACGTC.

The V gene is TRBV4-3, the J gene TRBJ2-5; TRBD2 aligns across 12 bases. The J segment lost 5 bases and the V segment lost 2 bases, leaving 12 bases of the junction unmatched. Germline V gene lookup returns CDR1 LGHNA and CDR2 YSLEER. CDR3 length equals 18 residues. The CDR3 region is CASSQTWTSGASGETQYF. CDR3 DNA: TGCGCCAGCAGCCAAACCTGGACTAGCGGGGCCTCAGGGGAGACCCAGTACTTC.

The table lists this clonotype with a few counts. The chain's CDR3 is CASILAGGTDTQYF. The CDR3 nucleotides read TGTGCCAGCATTTTAGCGGGGGGCACAGATACGCAGTATTTT. This chain links TRBV6-5 with TRBJ2-3; 9 bases map to TRBD2. The CDR3 spans 14 residues. Trimming cost V 7 bases and J 1 base; bases outside gene matches: 3. Germline-derived CDR1 and CDR2 are MNHEY and SVGAGI.

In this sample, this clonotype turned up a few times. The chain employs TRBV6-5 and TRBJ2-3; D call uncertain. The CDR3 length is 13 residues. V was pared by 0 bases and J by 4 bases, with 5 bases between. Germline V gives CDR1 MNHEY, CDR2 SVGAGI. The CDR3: CASSYSKADTQYF. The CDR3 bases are TGTGCCAGCAGTTACTCGAAGGCAGATACGCAGTATTTT.

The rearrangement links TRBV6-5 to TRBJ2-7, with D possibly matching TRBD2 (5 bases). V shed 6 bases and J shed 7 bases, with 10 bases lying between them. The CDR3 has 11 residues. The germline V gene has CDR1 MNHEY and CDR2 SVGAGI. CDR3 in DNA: TGTGCCAGCAGGGGCCGCGGGGAGCAGTACGTC. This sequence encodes CASRGRGEQYV.

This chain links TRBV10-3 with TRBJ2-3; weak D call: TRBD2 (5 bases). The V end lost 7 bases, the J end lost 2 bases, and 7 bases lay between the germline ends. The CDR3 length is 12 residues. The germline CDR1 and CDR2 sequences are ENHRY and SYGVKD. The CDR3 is CAITGDTDTQYF. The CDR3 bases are TGTGCCATCACCGGGGACACAGATACGCAGTATTTT.

The CDR3 nucleotides are TGTGCCAGCAGCCAACCCGGACAGGGGGGTTACAATGAGCAGTTCTTC. Translation gives CASSQPGQGGYNEQFF. The chain links TRBV3-1 to TRBJ2-1; 10 bases map to TRBD1. This CDR3 is 16 amino acids long. Per the germline V gene, CDR1 is LGHDT and CDR2 is YNNKEL (reference sequence). The J segment lost 4 bases and the V segment lost 2 bases, leaving 5 bases of the junction unmatched.

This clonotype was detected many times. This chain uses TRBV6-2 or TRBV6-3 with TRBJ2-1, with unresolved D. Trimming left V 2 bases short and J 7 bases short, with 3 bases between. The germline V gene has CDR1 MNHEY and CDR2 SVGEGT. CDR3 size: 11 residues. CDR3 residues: CASSYGNEQFF. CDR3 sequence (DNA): TGTGCCAGCAGTTACGGTAATGAGCAGTTCTTC.

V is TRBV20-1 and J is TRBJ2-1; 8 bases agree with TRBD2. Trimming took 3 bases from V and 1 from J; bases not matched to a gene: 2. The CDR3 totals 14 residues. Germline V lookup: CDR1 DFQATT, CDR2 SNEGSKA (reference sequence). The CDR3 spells CSASPSGSYNEQFF. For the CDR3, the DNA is TGCAGTGCTAGCCCTAGCGGGTCCTACAATGAGCAGTTCTTC.

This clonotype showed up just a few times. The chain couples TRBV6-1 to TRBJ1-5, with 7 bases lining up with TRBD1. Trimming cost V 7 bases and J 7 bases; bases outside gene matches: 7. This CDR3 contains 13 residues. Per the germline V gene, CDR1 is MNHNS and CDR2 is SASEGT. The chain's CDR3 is CASIGDSPQPQHF. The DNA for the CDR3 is TGTGCCAGCATAGGGGACAGTCCGCAGCCCCAGCATTTT.

This CDR3 is CASSPQTGTETQYF. Here the CDR3 DNA reads TGCGCCAGCAGCCCCCAGACTGGGACTGAGACCCAGTACTTC. The chain links TRBV5-1 to TRBJ2-5, with D possibly being TRBD2 (6 bases). The germline V gene encodes CDR1 SGHRS and CDR2 YFSETQ. V gave up 4 bases and J gave up 5 bases, with 15 bases separating them. The CDR3 consists of 14 residues.

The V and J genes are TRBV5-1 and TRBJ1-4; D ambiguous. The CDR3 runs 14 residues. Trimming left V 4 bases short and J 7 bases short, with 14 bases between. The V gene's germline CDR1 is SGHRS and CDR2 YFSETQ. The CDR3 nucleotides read TGCGCCAGCAGCCCGGCGTCTCCGGTTGAAAAACTGTTTTTT. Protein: CASSPASPVEKLFF.

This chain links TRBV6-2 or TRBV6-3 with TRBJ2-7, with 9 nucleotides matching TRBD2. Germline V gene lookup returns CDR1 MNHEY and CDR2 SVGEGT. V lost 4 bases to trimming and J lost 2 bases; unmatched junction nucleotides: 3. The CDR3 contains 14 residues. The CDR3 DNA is TGTGCCAGCAGTTCCGCGGGGGGGACCTACGAGCAGTACTTC. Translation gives CASSSAGGTYEQYF.

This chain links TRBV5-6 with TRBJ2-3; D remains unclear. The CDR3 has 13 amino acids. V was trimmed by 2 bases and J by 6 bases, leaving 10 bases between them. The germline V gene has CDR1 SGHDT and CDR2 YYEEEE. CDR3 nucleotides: TGTGCCAGCAGCTTTCCGCCCGATGATACGCAGTATTTT. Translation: CASSFPPDDTQYF.

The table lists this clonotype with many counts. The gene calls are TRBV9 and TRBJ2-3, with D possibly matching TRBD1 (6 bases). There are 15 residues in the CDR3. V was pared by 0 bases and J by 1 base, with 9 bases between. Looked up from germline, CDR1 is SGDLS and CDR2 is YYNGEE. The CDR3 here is CASSVAWGRTDTQYF. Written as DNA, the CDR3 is TGTGCCAGCAGCGTAGCTTGGGGGCGCACAGATACGCAGTATTTT.

Written as DNA, the CDR3 is TGTGCCAGCAGCTTAGTGACTTTTGCTAGCACAGATACGCAGTATTTT. Translated, it gives CASSLVTFASTDTQYF. The chain links TRBV7-9 to TRBJ2-3; D remains unclear. This CDR3 contains 16 residues. The V and J ends lost 1 base and 0 bases respectively, with 11 bases between them. Germline CDR1 and CDR2: SEHNR and FQNEAQ (reference sequence).

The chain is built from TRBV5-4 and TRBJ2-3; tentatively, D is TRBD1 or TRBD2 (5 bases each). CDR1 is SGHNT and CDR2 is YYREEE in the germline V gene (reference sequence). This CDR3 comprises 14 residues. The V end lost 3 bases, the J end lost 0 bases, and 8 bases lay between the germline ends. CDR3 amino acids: CASSWDGSTDTQYF. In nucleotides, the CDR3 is TGTGCCAGCAGCTGGGACGGGAGCACAGATACGCAGTATTTT.

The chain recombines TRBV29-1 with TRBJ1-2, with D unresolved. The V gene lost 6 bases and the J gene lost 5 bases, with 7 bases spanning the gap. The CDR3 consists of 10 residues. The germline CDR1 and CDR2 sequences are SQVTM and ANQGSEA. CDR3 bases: TGCAGCGTCCCGGGGTATGGCTACACCTTC. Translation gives CSVPGYGYTF.